This passage covers 6 T cell receptor beta chains from one sample sequenced in a study of T-cell memory formation after mild COVID-19. TCRdb re-called the 5' RACE reads through MiXCR, storing one row per CDR3 protein. Counted here are fewer than 110,000 distinct CDR3 sequences, approximately 15% occurring once; the ten biggest clones make up 39%. Sequences were obtained from PBMCs or a T cell subset sorted from them (not recorded which). The receptors here all came from a man aged 18 to 35 who had mild COVID-19 (a few samples of this study predate the infection). Cell type and time point are not known.

This chain uses TRBV7-9 with TRBJ1-2; D may be TRBD1 (5 bases). The germline V gene has CDR1 SEHNR and CDR2 FQNEAQ (reference sequence). Trimming removed 7 bases at V and 0 bases at J, with 18 bases between. The CDR3 consists of 16 residues. The CDR3, as DNA: TGTGCCAGCACCCCGTCGACAGAACTCTCTAACTATGGCTACACCTTC. Its translation is CASTPSTELSNYGYTF.

This clonotype has just a few counts. This chain connects TRBV7-6 to TRBJ2-7; D tentatively reads TRBD1 or TRBD2 (5 bases each). Trimming pared 4 bases from V and 6 bases from J, leaving 19 bases between. Germline assignment: CDR1 SGHVS and CDR2 FNYEAQ. This CDR3 spans 15 amino acids. CDR3 in DNA: TGTGCCAGCAGCTCTTCTCCGGGACCGAGTCTCGAGCAGTACTTC. Its protein product is CASSSSPGPSLEQYF.

This clonotype appeared a few times. CDR3 DNA: TGCGCCAGCAGTGAGCGGGACCCCTACGAGCAGTACTTC. This encodes CASSERDPYEQYF. The rearrangement links TRBV10-2 to TRBJ2-7; D may correspond to TRBD1 or TRBD2 (5 bases each). Trimming took 2 bases from V and 2 from J, leaving 7 bases between them. Germline assignment: CDR1 WSHSY and CDR2 SAAADI. The CDR3 covers 13 residues.

This clonotype turned up a few times. The rearrangement uses TRBV5-1 and TRBJ2-3; D not resolved. Germline assignment: CDR1 SGHRS and CDR2 YFSETQ. V lost 2 bases and J lost 4, with 8 bases in between. CDR3 length: 13 residues. CDR3 DNA: TGCGCCAGCAGCTTCCTAGGCCCAGATACGCAGTATTTT. This encodes CASSFLGPDTQYF.

The chain couples TRBV10-3 to TRBJ2-5; D might be TRBD1 or TRBD2, each matching 5 bases. Germline CDR1 ENHRY, CDR2 SYGVKD. The CDR3 loop spans 16 amino acids. V was clipped by 2 bases and J by 5 bases, with 18 bases between them. CDR3 coding DNA: TGTGCCATCAGTGAGGACCGGGACGACCCCGTTGAGACCCAGTACTTC. Amino acid sequence: CAISEDRDDPVETQYF.

The rearrangement joins TRBV5-5 to TRBJ1-1; D might be TRBD1 (5 bases). The CDR3 is made up of 15 amino acids. V lost 2 bases and J 7 bases, leaving 18 bases between the germline ends. Germline CDR1 is SGHKS and CDR2 is YYEKEE (reference sequence). The DNA for the CDR3 is TGTGCCAGCAGCTTACTACAGGCCCCTTCGGTTGAAGCTTTCTTT. This gives the protein CASSLLQAPSVEAFF.